The TCR beta chain under discussion was sequenced for a study of OX40 agonist ivuxolimab in advanced cancers. Study background: Each patient was given ivuxolimab into a vein every 2 weeks, at 0.01 to 10 mg/kg. There were three patients with partial responses, one having hepatocellular carcinoma and two cutaneous melanoma. Earlier treatment with anti-PD-1, anti-PD-L1 or anti-CTLA-4 was permitted, and roughly 42% had received some.

If patients had autoimmune disease history or systemic immunosuppression, they were excluded. V was clipped by 4 bases and J by 0 bases; unmatched bases: 3. CDR1 is SGHDT, CDR2 YYEEEE, per germline. This CDR3 contains 15 residues. Data came from immunoSEQ multiplex PCR; TCRdb stores just in-frame clones and leaves some out. The data contain tens of thousands of clones, 81% of them seen just once; the ten biggest clones take up roughly 4.9%. Source: CD4+ or CD8+ T cells sorted from blood, taken in a trial of the OX40 agonist ivuxolimab. This sequence originates from an adult with an advanced solid tumor such as melanoma, head and neck, liver or kidney cancer. This sequence joins TRBV5-6 and TRBJ2-7, with 11 bases that match TRBD2. The chain's CDR3 is CASSTLAGASYEQYF. CDR3 nucleotide sequence: TGTGCCAGCAGCACACTAGCGGGGGCCTCCTACGAGCAGTACTTC.